This T cell receptor beta chain was recovered during a study of blood T cell repertoires in COVID-19. Study-wide background: Acute and convalescent COVID-19 specimens originated in the United States, Italy and Spain.

As processed by the authors: Amplifying reference gene primers gave estimates of nucleated cell counts. TCRdb's table, derived via immunoSEQ multiplex PCR, lists solely in-frame clones and lacks some. V, J and clone size reflect that table, while D and trimming were determined from the DNA. The data hold 150,000 to 190,000 clones, with more than 85% observed a single time. The germline V gene has CDR1 SGHRS and CDR2 YFSETQ. The CDR3 spans 14 residues. After removal of 4 bases from V and 2 bases from J, the junction contained 4 bases not matched to a gene. The receptor comes from a woman aged 70-85 years with acute or convalescent COVID-19. The chain couples TRBV5-1 to TRBJ1-1; 8 bases map to TRBD1. Sequencing input: peripheral blood. CDR3 nucleotide sequence: TGCGCCAGCAGCAAAGGGACAGGTAACACTGAAGCTTTCTTT. It specifies CASSKGTGNTEAFF.